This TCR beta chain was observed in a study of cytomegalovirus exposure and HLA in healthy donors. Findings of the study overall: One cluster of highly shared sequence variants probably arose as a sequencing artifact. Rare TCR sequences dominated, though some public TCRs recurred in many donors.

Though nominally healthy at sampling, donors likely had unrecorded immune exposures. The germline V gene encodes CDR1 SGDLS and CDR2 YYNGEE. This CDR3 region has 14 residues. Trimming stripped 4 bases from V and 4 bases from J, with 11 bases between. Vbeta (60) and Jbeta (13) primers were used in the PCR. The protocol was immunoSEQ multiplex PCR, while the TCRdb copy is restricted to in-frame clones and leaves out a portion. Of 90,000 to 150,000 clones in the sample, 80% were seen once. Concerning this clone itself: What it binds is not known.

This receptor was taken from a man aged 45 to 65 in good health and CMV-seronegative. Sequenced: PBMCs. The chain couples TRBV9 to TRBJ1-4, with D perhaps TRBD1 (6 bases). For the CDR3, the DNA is TGTGCCAGCAGCCGAGGGGGACGTAATGAAAAACTGTTTTTT. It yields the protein CASSRGGRNEKLFF.